The present TCR beta chain was sequenced within a study of T cells in Graves' hyperthyroidism and ophthalmopathy. Study-level points and caveats: Model predictions of ophthalmopathy came a median roughly 6.4 months before onset.

Based on clinical symptoms, serum thyroxine and TRAb, thyroid ultrasound and orbital computed tomography, diagnoses were reached. Regions amplified from RNA transcripts were the TCR beta CDR3 regions. The study used the HTBI primer set for a first-round RT-PCR of the TCR CDR3. Via MiXCR, TCRdb re-called the multiplex PCR reads, giving one row per CDR3 protein. The sample includes about 380,000 distinct CDR3 sequences, roughly 20% of them seen just once. In its sample, this clonotype was seen many times. Its specificity is not known. Between the trimmed V and J ends, which lost 0 bases and 1 base, there was a span of 9 bases. The CDR3 covers 15 residues. From germline, CDR1 is MNHEY and CDR2 SVGAGI.

The rearrangement links TRBV6-5 to TRBJ1-1; tentative D call: TRBD1 (5 bases). Specimen: blood. This TCR derives from a man aged 18 to 30 with Graves' ophthalmopathy. The CDR3 DNA reads as TGTGCCAGCAGTTACTCTTGGGACCCGAACACTGAAGCTTTCTTT. It codes for CASSYSWDPNTEAFF.